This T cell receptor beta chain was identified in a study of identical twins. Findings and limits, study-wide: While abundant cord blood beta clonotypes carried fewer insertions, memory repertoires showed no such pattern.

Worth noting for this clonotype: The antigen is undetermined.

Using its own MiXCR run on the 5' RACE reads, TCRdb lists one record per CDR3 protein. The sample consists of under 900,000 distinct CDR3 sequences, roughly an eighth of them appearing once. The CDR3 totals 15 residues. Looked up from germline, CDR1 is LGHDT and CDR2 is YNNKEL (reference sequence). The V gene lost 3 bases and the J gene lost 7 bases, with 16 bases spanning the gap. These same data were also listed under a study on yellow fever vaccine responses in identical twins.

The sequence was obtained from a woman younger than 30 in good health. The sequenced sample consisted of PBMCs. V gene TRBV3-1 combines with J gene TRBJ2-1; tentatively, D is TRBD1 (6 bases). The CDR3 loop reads CASSQGWGLRNEQFF. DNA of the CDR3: TGTGCCAGCAGCCAGGGGTGGGGGCTCAGGAATGAGCAGTTCTTC.